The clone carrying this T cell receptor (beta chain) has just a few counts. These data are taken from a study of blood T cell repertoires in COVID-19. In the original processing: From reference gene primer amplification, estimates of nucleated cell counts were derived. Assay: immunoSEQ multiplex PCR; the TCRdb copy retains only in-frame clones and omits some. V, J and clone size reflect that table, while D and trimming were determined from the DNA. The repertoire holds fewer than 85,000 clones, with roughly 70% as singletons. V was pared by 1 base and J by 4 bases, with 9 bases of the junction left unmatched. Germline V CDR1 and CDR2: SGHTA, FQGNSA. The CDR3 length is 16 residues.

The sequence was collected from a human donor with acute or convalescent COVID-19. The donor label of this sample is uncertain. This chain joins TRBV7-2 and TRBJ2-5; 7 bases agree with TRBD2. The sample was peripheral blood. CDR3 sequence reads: CASSLGAGRVGETQYF. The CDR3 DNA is TGTGCCAGCAGCTTAGGAGCGGGGAGGGTTGGAGAGACCCAGTACTTC. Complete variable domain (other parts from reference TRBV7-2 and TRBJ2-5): GAGVSQSPSNKVTEKGKDVELRCDPISGHTALYWYRQSLGQGLEFLIYFQGNSAPDKSGLPSDRFSAERTGGSVSTLTIQRTQQEDSAVYLCASSLGAGRVGETQYFGPGTRLLVL.